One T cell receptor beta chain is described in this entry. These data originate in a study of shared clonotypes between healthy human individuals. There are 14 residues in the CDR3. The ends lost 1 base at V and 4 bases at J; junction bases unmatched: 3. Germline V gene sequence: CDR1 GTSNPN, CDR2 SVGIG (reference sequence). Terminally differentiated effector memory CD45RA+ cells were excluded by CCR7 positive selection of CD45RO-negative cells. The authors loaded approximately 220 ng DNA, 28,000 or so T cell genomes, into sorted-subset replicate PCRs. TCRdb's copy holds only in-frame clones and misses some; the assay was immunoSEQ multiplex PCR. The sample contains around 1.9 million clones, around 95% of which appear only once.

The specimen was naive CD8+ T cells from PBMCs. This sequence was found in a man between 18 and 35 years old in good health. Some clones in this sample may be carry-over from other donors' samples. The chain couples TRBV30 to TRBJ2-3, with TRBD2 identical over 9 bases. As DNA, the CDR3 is TGTGCCTGGAGTGCTAGCGGGACCGCAGATACGCAGTATTTT. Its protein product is CAWSASGTADTQYF.